This record concerns one TCR beta chain sequence. The data originate from a study of blood T cell repertoires in COVID-19. Across the study: Material from acute and convalescent COVID-19 was sourced from the United States, Italy and Spain. Sources were T cells, B-cell-depleted T cells, or PBMCs; the material itself was cDNA or gDNA.

Losses at the gene ends were 2 bases for V and 0 bases for J; bases not matched to a gene: 2. The CDR3 spans 15 residues. CDR1 is SGDLS, CDR2 YYNGEE, per germline. In the study's own analysis: Reference gene primer amplification gave estimated nucleated cell counts. TCRdb keeps only in-frame clones here, not all; method: immunoSEQ multiplex PCR. D and trimming were read from the DNA, whereas the V and J calls and clone size are those reported in that table. This table has under 300,000 clones, 88% appearing once. The source of this sequence is a woman aged 25-40 years with acute or convalescent COVID-19. This chain uses TRBV9 with TRBJ2-3, with TRBD2 identical over 8 bases. The sequenced sample consisted of peripheral blood. The CDR3 nucleotides read TGTGCCAGCAGCGTCTTAGCGGGGAGCACAGATACGCAGTATTTT. Translating it yields CASSVLAGSTDTQYF.